Given below is one T cell receptor (beta chain) in context. Its cognate antigen is unknown. The germline V and J ends were trimmed by 5 bases and 10 bases, with 20 bases remaining between them. This CDR3 comprises 15 residues. Per germline, CDR1 KGHSH and CDR2 LQKENI. TCRbeta libraries averaged approximately 42,000 productive templates per sample. Method: immunoSEQ multiplex PCR; TCRdb's copy keeps in-frame clones and lacks some. Of fewer than 20,000 clones listed, around four fifths are singletons. This record comes from a study of STAT3 mutations in large granular lymphocyte leukemia. The study's findings and limits: Every T-cell large granular lymphocyte leukemia patient had at least one immunodominant TCR beta clonotype.

The chain joins TRBV18 to TRBJ1-4, with D perhaps matching TRBD1 (6 bases). The clonotype originates from a man over 45 with T-cell large granular lymphocyte leukemia. Some clones in this sample may be carry-over from other donors' samples. Input material: peripheral blood mononuclear cells. CDR3 protein: CASSNRDIQAGKLFF. CDR3 DNA sequence: TGTGCCAGCTCAAACCGGGACATCCAAGCTGGAAAACTGTTTTTT.